This entry is about one T cell receptor beta chain. Its antigen remains unidentified. The length of the CDR3 is 13 residues. V shed 4 bases and J shed 8 bases, with 12 bases lying between them. The germline gives CDR1 WSHSY, CDR2 SAAADI. The source of the sample is a study of blood T cells in healthy people across ages. Using a J-beta primer mix together with a sample-barcoded 5' primer, a second PCR was run for about 6 to 11 cycles. Using its own MiXCR run on the 5' RACE reads, TCRdb lists one record per CDR3 protein. This sample carries approximately 880,000 distinct CDR3 sequences, around 48% of them seen once, and the ten largest clones take 13%. Each donor supplied around 10 milliliters of peripheral blood. Whole-study findings and limits: Estimated diversity that came from one million T cells was considered an underestimate.

The chain employs TRBV10-2 and TRBJ2-1, with D perhaps TRBD1 (5 bases). The source is a man aged 30 to 39 in good health. The specimen sequenced was blood. CDR3: CASSGPLGDEQFF. CDR3 bases: TGCGCCAGCAGTGGCCCCCTAGGGGATGAGCAGTTCTTC.